Listed below are T cell receptor beta chains from one sample, sequenced in a study of CD8 T cells in ankylosing spondylitis. In TCRdb, the 5' RACE reads were re-called with MiXCR into one record per CDR3 protein. The sample lists 750,000 to 850,000 distinct CDR3 sequences; approximately 10% were seen once. The sequencing sample was made of blood, either unsorted or a sorted T cell fraction (not recorded which). Receptors originate from a male donor with ankylosing spondylitis. Both conserved end residues are part of each CDR3. Each record gives: CDR3 DNA, CDR3 protein, D gene, J gene, clone size, V gene. A D gene is named only where the DNA matches it firmly. Only part of the rows carry a size: once, few, many, or a class if the clone is expanded.

TGTGCCATCAGCCAGGTAGCCAAAAACATTCAGTACTTC CAISQVAKNIQYF - TRBJ2-4 few TRBV10-3
TGCAGTGCTAGAGATAAGGCGGGGCGAAAAGAGACCCAGTACTTC CSARDKAGRKETQYF - TRBJ2-5 few TRBV20-1
TGTGCCAGCAGCCGTCGTTCCAGGGACAGGGACACTGAAGCTTTCTTT CASSRRSRDRDTEAFF TRBD1 TRBJ1-1 - TRBV27
TGTGCCAGCAGTTATTACCCACCGGGACAGCTACTTAATTCACCCCTCCACTTT CASSYYPPGQLLNSPLHF TRBD1 TRBJ1-6 - TRBV6-5
TGCAGTGCTAGCCCACTACGTGGGACCACAGATACGCAGTATTTT CSASPLRGTTDTQYF - TRBJ2-3 - TRBV20-1
TGTGCCAGCAGCCAAGGCCGGGGGACTCTCTACACCTTC CASSQGRGTLYTF - TRBJ1-2 - TRBV4-2
TGCGCCAGCGGCAACCAAGACAGGGGTAACACTGAAGCTTTCTTT CASGNQDRGNTEAFF TRBD1 TRBJ1-1 - TRBV5-1
TGCGCCAGCAGCTTAGTGCTAGCGGGGGCGCCGGCCTACAATGAGCAGTTCTTC CASSLVLAGAPAYNEQFF TRBD2 TRBJ2-1 - TRBV5-1
TGCAGCGTTAGGCCCTCGGGCGACGAGCAGTACTTC CSVRPSGDEQYF - TRBJ2-7 many TRBV29-1
TGCAGTGCTAGCTCTGGGTCCGCTTCACCCCTCCACTTT CSASSGSASPLHF - TRBJ1-6 - TRBV20-1
TGCAGTGCCCCCCGACTAGCGGGAGTGGTAGATACGCAGTATTTT CSAPRLAGVVDTQYF TRBD2 TRBJ2-3 - TRBV20-1
TGTGCCAGCAGCTATATAGGGGGAAATGAGCAGTTCTTC CASSYIGGNEQFF - TRBJ2-1 - TRBV3-1
TGTGCCAGCAGCGCTACCGGGACTAGCTTCACCGGGGAGCTGTTTTTT CASSATGTSFTGELFF TRBD2 TRBJ2-2 - TRBV12-3/TRBV12-4
TGTGCCAGCAGCTTACGGGGACTAGCGGGAGGGGGATACAATGAGCAGTTCTTC CASSLRGLAGGGYNEQFF TRBD2 TRBJ2-1 - TRBV11-2
TGTGCCAGCAGTTACGACTTTACTACCTACGAGCAGTACTTC CASSYDFTTYEQYF - TRBJ2-7 - TRBV6-5
TGCAGTGCTGTACCGGGATTTCCGGGCACAGATACGCAGTATTTT CSAVPGFPGTDTQYF - TRBJ2-3 many TRBV20-1
TGCGCCAGCAACCGGGACCCCTACAATGAGCAGTTCTTC CASNRDPYNEQFF - TRBJ2-1 many TRBV5-1
TGTGCCAGCAGCCAGGGTACCACTGAAGCTTTCTTT CASSQGTTEAFF - TRBJ1-1 - TRBV3-1
TGTGCCAGCACGGTGACACCTTCTAATGAAAAACTGTTTTTT CASTVTPSNEKLFF - TRBJ1-4 - TRBV2
TGCAGTGCTAGGATCCCGGGACAGGGGGCAGAGACCCAGTACTTC CSARIPGQGAETQYF TRBD1 TRBJ2-5 - TRBV20-1
TGTGCCAGCAGCTTTAATGCGGGGCTGGAGACCCAGTACTTC CASSFNAGLETQYF - TRBJ2-5 - TRBV11-2
TGCAGTGCTAGAGATCGACGAGCAGCTAGCACAGATACGCAGTATTTT CSARDRRAASTDTQYF - TRBJ2-3 - TRBV20-1
TGCAGCGTTATACAGGCCTACGGCTACGAGCAGTACTTC CSVIQAYGYEQYF - TRBJ2-7 - TRBV29-1
TGTGCCAGCAGCTTATGGGTGGGTGAGACCCAGTACTTC CASSLWVGETQYF - TRBJ2-5 - TRBV7-2
TGCAGCGTTAGCGGGGGGAGGCGCTACAATGAGCAGTTCTTC CSVSGGRRYNEQFF TRBD2 TRBJ2-1 many TRBV29-1
TGCGCCAGCAGCGCGACCCTATTGGGACAGTCCTACGAGCAGTACTTC CASSATLLGQSYEQYF TRBD1 TRBJ2-7 few TRBV5-1
TGTGCCAGCAGCGGATACGACAGGGTCACCGGGGAGCTGTTTTTT CASSGYDRVTGELFF TRBD1 TRBJ2-2 - TRBV5-6
TGTGCCAGCACCGAAGGGGTAGGGACTGAAGCTTTCTTT CASTEGVGTEAFF - TRBJ1-1 few TRBV7-9
TGTGCCAGCAGCCAGCTAAACGGAGGAGACAATGAGCAGTTCTTC CASSQLNGGDNEQFF - TRBJ2-1 many TRBV4-2
TGCGCCAGCAGGGACGGCCGCTACGAGCAGTACTTC CASRDGRYEQYF - TRBJ2-7 - TRBV5-1
TGTGCCAGCAGCGGGCTAGCGGGCACCGGGGAGCTGTTTTTT CASSGLAGTGELFF TRBD2 TRBJ2-2 - TRBV11-1
TGCAGTGCTCGAAGGGAGGGTTGGAACACTGAAGCTTTCTTT CSARREGWNTEAFF - TRBJ1-1 many TRBV20-1
TGTGCCAGCAGCCAGGGACGGAACTACGAGCAGTACTTC CASSQGRNYEQYF - TRBJ2-7 - TRBV11-1
TGCAGTGCTCCTCCACTAGCGGGGGGGCCTTATTACAATGAGCAGTTCTTC CSAPPLAGGPYYNEQFF TRBD2 TRBJ2-1 few TRBV20-1
TGCAGTGCCATCCGTGCGGGGATGGAGGCAGATACGCAGTATTTT CSAIRAGMEADTQYF - TRBJ2-3 - TRBV20-1
TGTGCCAGCAGCTTGGATTACAGGGATGAAAAACTGTTTTTT CASSLDYRDEKLFF - TRBJ1-4 - TRBV5-6
TGCAGTGCTAGTTGGTCCGGGGGCGGTGGCTACACCTTC CSASWSGGGGYTF - TRBJ1-2 many TRBV20-1
TGTGCCAGCAGTCGACAGGGGTTAAACTACGAGCAGTACTTC CASSRQGLNYEQYF TRBD1 TRBJ2-7 - TRBV6-2/TRBV6-3
TGTGCCAGCAGCTTGCCCCCGGGACTAGCGGGAACCGGGGAGCTGTTTTTT CASSLPPGLAGTGELFF TRBD2 TRBJ2-2 many TRBV5-6
TGCGCCAGCACCGACCCCCGGAGGACAGATACGCAGTATTTT CASTDPRRTDTQYF - TRBJ2-3 few TRBV10-2
TGTGCCAGCAGCGTAAACATGGATTCACCCCTCCACTTT CASSVNMDSPLHF - TRBJ1-6 - TRBV11-2
TGTGCCAGCAGTTTGGACTTGAACCGGGGACAGGCCCTCTTC CASSLDLNRGQALF TRBD1 TRBJ2-7 many TRBV12-3/TRBV12-4
TGTGCCAGCAGTTTTCTCATTACGGGCATAAACTATGGCTACACCTTC CASSFLITGINYGYTF - TRBJ1-2 many TRBV12-3/TRBV12-4
- CASSFGSGYEQYF - TRBJ2-7 few TRBV5-1
TGCAGTGCTAGAGCACCCCGCGGGAGCCAAGAGACCCAGTACTTC CSARAPRGSQETQYF TRBD2 TRBJ2-5 few TRBV20-1
TGCAGTGGGGATATGAACACTGAAGCTTTCTTT CSGDMNTEAFF - TRBJ1-1 - TRBV20-1
TGCGCCAGCAGCTTCCTCACTAGCGGATCCACAGATACGCAGTATTTT CASSFLTSGSTDTQYF TRBD2 TRBJ2-3 many TRBV5-1
TGTGCCAGCAGCTGGACCGTGAGCTCCTACAATGAGCAGTTCTTC CASSWTVSSYNEQFF - TRBJ2-1 few TRBV5-5
TGTGCCAGCAGTTACTCACGGACAGCCGTCTATGGCTACACCTTC CASSYSRTAVYGYTF - TRBJ1-2 - TRBV6-5
TGCAGTGCCCACCAAAGGGGGCGGGGAGAGACCCAGTACTTC CSAHQRGRGETQYF - TRBJ2-5 few TRBV20-1
TGTGCCAGCAGCACCGGGACTAGCCCCCGCCAAGAGACCCAGTACTTC CASSTGTSPRQETQYF TRBD2 TRBJ2-5 many TRBV7-2
TGTGCCAGCAGCTCGCTTGTAGAGACCCAGTACTTC CASSSLVETQYF - TRBJ2-5 - TRBV7-2
TGCGCCAGCAGCTACAGGCTTGCCGCTGAAGCTTTCTTT CASSYRLAAEAFF - TRBJ1-1 - TRBV5-1
TGTGCCAGCAGCTTAGGGTTGGACAGAGTCTACACCTTC CASSLGLDRVYTF - TRBJ1-2 few TRBV7-2
TGTGCCAGCTCACCGCAGACAGCCTTCCCTGGCTACACCTTC CASSPQTAFPGYTF - TRBJ1-2 few TRBV18